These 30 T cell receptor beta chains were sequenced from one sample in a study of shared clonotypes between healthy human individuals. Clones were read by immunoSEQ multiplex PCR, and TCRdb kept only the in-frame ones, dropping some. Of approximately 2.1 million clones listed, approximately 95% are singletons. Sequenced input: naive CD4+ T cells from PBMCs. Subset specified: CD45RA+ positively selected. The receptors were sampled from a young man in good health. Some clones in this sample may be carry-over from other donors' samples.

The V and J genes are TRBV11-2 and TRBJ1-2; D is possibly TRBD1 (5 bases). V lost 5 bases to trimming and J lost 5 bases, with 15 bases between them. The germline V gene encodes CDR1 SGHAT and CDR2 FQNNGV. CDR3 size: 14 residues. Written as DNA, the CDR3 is TGTGCCAGCAGCCTTGGACACAGAGGGTATGGCTACACCTTC. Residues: CASSLGHRGYGYTF.

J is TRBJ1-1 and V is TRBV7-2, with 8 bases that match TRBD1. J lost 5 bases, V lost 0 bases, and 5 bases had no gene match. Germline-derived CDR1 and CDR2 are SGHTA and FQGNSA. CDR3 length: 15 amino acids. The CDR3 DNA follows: TGTGCCAGCAGCTTAGCAGGACAGGGCAGGACTGAAGCTTTCTTT. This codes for CASSLAGQGRTEAFF.

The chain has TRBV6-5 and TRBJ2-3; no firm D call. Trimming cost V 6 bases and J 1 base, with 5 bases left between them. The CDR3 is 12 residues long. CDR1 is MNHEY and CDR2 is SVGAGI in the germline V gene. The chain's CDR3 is CASRSGTDTQYF. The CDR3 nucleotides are TGTGCCAGCAGGAGCGGCACAGATACGCAGTATTTT.

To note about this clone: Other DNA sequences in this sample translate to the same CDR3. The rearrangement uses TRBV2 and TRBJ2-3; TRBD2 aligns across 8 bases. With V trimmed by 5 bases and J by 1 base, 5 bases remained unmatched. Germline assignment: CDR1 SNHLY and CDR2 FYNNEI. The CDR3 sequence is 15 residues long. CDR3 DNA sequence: TGTGCCAGCAGTCTTGGACTAGCAGGCACAGATACGCAGTATTTT. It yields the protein CASSLGLAGTDTQYF.

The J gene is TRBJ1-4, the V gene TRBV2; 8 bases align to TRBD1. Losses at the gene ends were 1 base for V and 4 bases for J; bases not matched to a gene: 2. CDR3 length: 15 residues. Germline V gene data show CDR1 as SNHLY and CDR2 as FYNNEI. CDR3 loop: CASSEGTGFNEKLFF. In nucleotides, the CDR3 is TGTGCCAGCAGTGAAGGGACAGGGTTTAATGAAAAACTGTTTTTT.

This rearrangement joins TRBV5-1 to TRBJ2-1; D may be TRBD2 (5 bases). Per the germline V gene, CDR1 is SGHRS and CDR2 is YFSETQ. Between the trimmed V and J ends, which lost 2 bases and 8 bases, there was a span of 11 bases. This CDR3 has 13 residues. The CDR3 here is CASSFAAEDEQFF. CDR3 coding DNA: TGCGCCAGCAGCTTCGCCGCGGAGGATGAGCAGTTCTTC.

The CDR3 DNA reads TGTGCCAGCCGTACGACAGGCGCGGCGAACACTGAAGCTTTCTTT. Its translation: CASRTTGAANTEAFF. This chain connects TRBV6-5 to TRBJ1-1; the D gene is possibly TRBD1 (6 bases). Trimming took off 8 bases at V and 1 base at J, with 17 bases between the two ends. There are 15 residues in the CDR3. In germline, CDR1 is MNHEY, CDR2 SVGAGI.

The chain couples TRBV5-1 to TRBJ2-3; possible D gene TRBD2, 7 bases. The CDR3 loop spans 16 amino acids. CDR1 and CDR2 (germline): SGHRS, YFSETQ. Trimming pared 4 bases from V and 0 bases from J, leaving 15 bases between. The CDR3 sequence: CASSVTGGPSTDTQYF. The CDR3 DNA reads TGCGCCAGCAGCGTGACGGGGGGCCCGAGCACAGATACGCAGTATTTT.

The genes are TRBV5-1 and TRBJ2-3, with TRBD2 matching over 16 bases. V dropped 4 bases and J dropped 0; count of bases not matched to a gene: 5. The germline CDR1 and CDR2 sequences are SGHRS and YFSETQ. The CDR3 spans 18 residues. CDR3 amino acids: CASSEGLAGGVSTDTQYF. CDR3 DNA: TGCGCCAGCAGCGAGGGACTAGCGGGAGGGGTTAGCACAGATACGCAGTATTTT.

The DNA for the CDR3 is TGCAGCGTCCCCCGTGTGGGGCCAAAACAGGAGACCCAGTACTTC. Translation gives CSVPRVGPKQETQYF. The gene calls are TRBV29-1 and TRBJ2-5; tentative D call: TRBD1 (5 bases). The CDR3 has 15 amino acids. V was cut by 6 bases and J by 5 bases, with 22 bases left in between. Germline CDR1 SQVTM, CDR2 ANQGSEA.

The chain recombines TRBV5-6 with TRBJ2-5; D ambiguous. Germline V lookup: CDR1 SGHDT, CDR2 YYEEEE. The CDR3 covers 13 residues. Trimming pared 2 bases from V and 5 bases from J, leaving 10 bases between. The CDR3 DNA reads TGTGCCAGCAGCTTCCGCGCACCCGAGACCCAGTACTTC. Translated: CASSFRAPETQYF.

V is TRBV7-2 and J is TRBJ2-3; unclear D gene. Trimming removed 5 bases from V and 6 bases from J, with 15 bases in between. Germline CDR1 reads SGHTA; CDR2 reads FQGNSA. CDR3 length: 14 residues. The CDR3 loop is CASSRPGTGDTQYF. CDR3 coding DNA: TGTGCCAGCAGCCGACCGGGTACCGGGGATACGCAGTATTTT.

The CDR3 bases are TGTGCCAGCAGTGAACAGGGACTAAGCTCTGGGGCCAACGTCCTGACTTTC. Its translation is CASSEQGLSSGANVLTF. The rearrangement links TRBV6-1 to TRBJ2-6; 7 nucleotides match TRBD2. Per the germline V gene, CDR1 is MNHNS and CDR2 is SASEGT. Losses at the gene ends were 2 bases for V and 0 bases for J; bases not matched to a gene: 4. The CDR3 runs to 17 residues.

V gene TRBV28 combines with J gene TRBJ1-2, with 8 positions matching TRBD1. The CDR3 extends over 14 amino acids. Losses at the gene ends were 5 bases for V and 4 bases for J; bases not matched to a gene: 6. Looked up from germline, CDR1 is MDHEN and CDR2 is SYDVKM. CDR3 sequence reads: CASSVSDRAYGYTF. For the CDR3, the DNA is TGTGCCAGCAGTGTATCGGACAGGGCCTATGGCTACACCTTC.

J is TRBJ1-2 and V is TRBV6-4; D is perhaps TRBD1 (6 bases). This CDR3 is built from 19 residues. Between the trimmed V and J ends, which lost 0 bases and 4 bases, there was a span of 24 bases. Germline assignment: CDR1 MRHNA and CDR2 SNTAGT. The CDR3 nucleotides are TGTGCCAGCAGTGACTCCACAACCCTGTGGGGGCACCGCTCCTATGGCTACACCTTC. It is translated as CASSDSTTLWGHRSYGYTF.

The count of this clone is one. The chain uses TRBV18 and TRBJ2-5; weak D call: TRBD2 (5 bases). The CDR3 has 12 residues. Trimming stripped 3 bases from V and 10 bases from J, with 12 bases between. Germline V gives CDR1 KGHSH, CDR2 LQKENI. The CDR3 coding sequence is TGTGCCAGCTCACCCGGGATCCCCGACCAGTACTTC. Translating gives CASSPGIPDQYF.

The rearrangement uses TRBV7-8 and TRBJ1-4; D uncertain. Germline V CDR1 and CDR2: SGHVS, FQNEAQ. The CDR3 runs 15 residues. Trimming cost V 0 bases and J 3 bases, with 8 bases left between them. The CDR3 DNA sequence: TGTGCCAGCAGCTTAGCAGGGATGGCTAATGAAAAACTGTTTTTT. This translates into CASSLAGMANEKLFF.

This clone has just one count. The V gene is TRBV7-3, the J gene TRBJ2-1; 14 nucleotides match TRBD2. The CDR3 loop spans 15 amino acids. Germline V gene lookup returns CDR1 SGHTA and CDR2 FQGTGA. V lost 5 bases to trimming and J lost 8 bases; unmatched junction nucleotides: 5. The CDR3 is CASSIRLAGGHEQFF. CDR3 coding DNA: TGTGCCAGCAGCATCCGACTAGCGGGAGGGCATGAGCAGTTCTTC.

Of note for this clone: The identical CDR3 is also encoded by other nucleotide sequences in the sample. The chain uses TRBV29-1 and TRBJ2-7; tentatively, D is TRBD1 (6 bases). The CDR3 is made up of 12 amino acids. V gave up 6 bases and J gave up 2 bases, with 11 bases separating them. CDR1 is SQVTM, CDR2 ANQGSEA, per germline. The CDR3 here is CSVGAATYEQYF. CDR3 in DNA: TGCAGCGTGGGGGCGGCTACCTACGAGCAGTACTTC.

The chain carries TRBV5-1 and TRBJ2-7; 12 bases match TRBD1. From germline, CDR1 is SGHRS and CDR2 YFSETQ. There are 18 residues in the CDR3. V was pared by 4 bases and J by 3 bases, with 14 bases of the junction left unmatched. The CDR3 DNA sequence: TGCGCCAGCAGCAGGACTCCGGGACAGGGGGCAGGTTTCTACGAGCAGTACTTC. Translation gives CASSRTPGQGAGFYEQYF.

The CDR3 nucleotides are TGCGCCAGCAGCTTGGCTCAGCCGGGACAGGGGTACTACGAGCAGTACTTC. Protein product: CASSLAQPGQGYYEQYF. The chain combines TRBV5-1 with TRBJ2-7; 10 bases line up with TRBD1. The ends lost 0 bases at V and 3 bases at J; junction bases unmatched: 9. The CDR3 has 17 residues. The germline gives CDR1 SGHRS, CDR2 YFSETQ.

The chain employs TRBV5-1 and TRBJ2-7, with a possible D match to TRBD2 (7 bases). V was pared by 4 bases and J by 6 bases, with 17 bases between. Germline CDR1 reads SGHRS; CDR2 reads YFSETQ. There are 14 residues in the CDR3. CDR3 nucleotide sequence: TGCGCCAGCAGCCCCGAGGGGAGGGGGGGCGAGCAGTACTTC. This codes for CASSPEGRGGEQYF.

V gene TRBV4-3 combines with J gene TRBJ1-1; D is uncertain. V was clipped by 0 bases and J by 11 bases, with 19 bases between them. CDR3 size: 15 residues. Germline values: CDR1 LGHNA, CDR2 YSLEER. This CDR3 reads CASSQDFKLAGRAFF. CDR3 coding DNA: TGCGCCAGCAGCCAAGATTTTAAGCTGGCAGGTAGGGCTTTCTTT.

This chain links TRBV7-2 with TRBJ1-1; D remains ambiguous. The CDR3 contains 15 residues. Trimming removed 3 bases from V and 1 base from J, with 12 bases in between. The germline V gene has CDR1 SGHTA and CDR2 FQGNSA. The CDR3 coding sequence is TGTGCCAGCAGCTTGGCGGTCCGGGAGAACACTGAAGCTTTCTTT. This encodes CASSLAVRENTEAFF.

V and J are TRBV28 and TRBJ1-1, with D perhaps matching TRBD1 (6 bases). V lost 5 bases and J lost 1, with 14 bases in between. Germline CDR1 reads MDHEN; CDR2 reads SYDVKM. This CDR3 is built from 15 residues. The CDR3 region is CASSAPSRGNTEAFF. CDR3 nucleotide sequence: TGTGCCAGCAGTGCCCCTTCCAGGGGGAACACTGAAGCTTTCTTT.

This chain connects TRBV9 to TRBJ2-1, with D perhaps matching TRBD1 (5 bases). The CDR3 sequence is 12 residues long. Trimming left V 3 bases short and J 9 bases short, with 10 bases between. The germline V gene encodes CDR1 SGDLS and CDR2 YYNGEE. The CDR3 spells CASSALGLEQFF. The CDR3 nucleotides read TGTGCCAGCAGCGCCTTGGGGCTTGAGCAGTTCTTC.

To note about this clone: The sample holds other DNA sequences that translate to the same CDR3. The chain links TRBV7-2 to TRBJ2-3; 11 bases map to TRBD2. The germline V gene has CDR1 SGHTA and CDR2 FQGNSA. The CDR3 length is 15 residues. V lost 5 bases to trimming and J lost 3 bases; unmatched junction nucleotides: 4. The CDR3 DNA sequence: TGTGCCAGCAGCCCTTTAGCGGGAGGGACAGATACGCAGTATTTT. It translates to CASSPLAGGTDTQYF.

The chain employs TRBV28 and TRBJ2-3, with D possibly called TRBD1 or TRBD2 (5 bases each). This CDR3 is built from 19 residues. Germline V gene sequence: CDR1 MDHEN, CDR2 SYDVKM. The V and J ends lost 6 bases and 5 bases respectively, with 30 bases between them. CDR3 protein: CASSRLWLGEWEARDTQYF. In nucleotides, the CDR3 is TGTGCCAGCAGCCGCTTGTGGTTGGGGGAGTGGGAAGCTCGAGATACGCAGTATTTT.

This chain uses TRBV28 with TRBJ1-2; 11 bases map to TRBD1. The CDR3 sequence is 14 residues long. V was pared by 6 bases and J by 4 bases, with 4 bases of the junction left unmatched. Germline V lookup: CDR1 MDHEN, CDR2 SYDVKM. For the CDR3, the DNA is TGTGCCAGCAGGGTTGGACAGGGGGCCTATGGCTACACCTTC. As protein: CASRVGQGAYGYTF.

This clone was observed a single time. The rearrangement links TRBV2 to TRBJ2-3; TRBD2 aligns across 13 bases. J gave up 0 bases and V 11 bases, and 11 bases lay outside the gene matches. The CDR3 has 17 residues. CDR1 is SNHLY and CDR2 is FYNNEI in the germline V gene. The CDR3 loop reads CASRRPGLAGSTDTQYF. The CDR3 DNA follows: TGTGCCTCCAGAAGACCGGGACTAGCGGGAAGCACAGATACGCAGTATTTT.